This passage covers 19 T cell receptor beta chains from one sample sequenced in a study of T cell clonality in common variable immunodeficiency. Whole-study results and caveats: Reportedly, TCR beta sequences from common variable immunodeficiency showed fewer deletions and N-nucleotide insertions.

Sequencing used immunoSEQ multiplex PCR; TCRdb keeps in-frame clones, though not all of them. This sample has under 40,000 clones, each found more than once. Their recognized antigens are unknown. The specimen sequenced was peripheral blood mononuclear cells. The source of these receptors is a human donor with common variable immunodeficiency.

This clone has at least ten counts. From the germline J gene comes the end of the CDR3, since the read stops 3 residues before it. The rearrangement uses TRBV18 and TRBJ1-2; TRBD1 aligns across 8 bases. With V trimmed by 2 bases and J by 4 bases, 9 bases remained unmatched. The V gene's germline CDR1 is KGHSH and CDR2 LQKENI. The CDR3 extends over 16 amino acids. CDR3 sequence reads: CASSPNTGQGSYGYTF. The DNA read from the CDR3 is TGTGCCAGCTCACCAAATACAGGACAGGGCTCCTATGGC.

This clone was seen at least ten times. Read sequence stops 3 residues before the CDR3 end, and the germline J gene provides the missing end. V usage is TRBV5-6 and J usage is TRBJ2-3, with 7 bases matching TRBD1. CDR1 is SGHDT and CDR2 is YYEEEE in the germline V gene. V dropped 1 base and J dropped 0; count of bases not matched to a gene: 2. The length of the CDR3 is 15 residues. The CDR3 bases that were read are TGTGCCAGCAGCTTGCTACAGGGGAGCACAGATACG. It specifies CASSLLQGSTDT. The CDR3 reads in full as CASSLLQGSTDTQYF.

This clone showed up many times. The sequence runs out 3 residues before the end of the CDR3; the remainder is reconstructed from the germline J gene. The J gene is TRBJ1-4, the V gene TRBV18; 9 bases align to TRBD1. Trimming removed 2 bases from V and 8 bases from J; junction bases left unmatched: 9. Germline lookup yields CDR1 KGHSH and CDR2 LQKENI. The length of the CDR3 is 16 residues. The part of the CDR3 DNA that was read is TGTGCCAGCTCACCATGGACGGACAGGGGAGGCGAAAAA. Translated, it gives CASSPWTDRGGEK. The CDR3, in full, reads CASSPWTDRGGEKLFF.

This clone appeared a few times. The CDR3 end is not reached by the read, which stops 3 residues before it; the germline J gene fills it in. The chain links TRBV19 to TRBJ2-1; D not resolved. From germline, CDR1 is LNHDA and CDR2 SQIVND (reference sequence). V was clipped by 7 bases and J by 3 bases, with 10 bases between them. The length of the CDR3 is 13 residues. This CDR3 reads CASKRVGYNEQFF. CDR3 DNA, as far as it was read: TGTGCCAGTAAAAGGGTCGGCTACAATGAG.

This clone was recorded at least ten times. The CDR3 loop is CASSPVTRGTDTQYF. CDR3 DNA, as far as it was read: TGTGCCAGCTCACCTGTGACCAGGGGCACAGATACG. V gene TRBV18 combines with J gene TRBJ2-3, with a possible D match to TRBD1 (5 bases). The CDR3 goes on 3 residues after the read ends, and that part is filled in from the germline J gene. Germline assignment: CDR1 KGHSH and CDR2 LQKENI. The CDR3 contains 15 residues. The V gene lost 3 bases and the J gene lost 1 base, with 11 bases spanning the gap.

For this clone: The read ends 3 residues shy of where the CDR3 ends; the end is completed using the germline J gene. The V call is TRBV30, the J call TRBJ2-6; D call uncertain. CDR3 length equals 17 residues. The V gene's germline CDR1 is GTSNPN and CDR2 SVGIG (reference sequence). V dropped 0 bases and J dropped 0 bases, with 12 bases sitting between them. The CDR3 here is CAWSVKRTSSGANVLTF. Incomplete CDR3 DNA: TGTGCCTGGAGTGTAAAGAGAACCAGCTCTGGGGCCAACGTC.

The table lists this clone with many counts. The CDR3 extends 3 residues past the end of the read, so its final part is completed from the germline J gene. The chain recombines TRBV7-2 with TRBJ2-5; D call uncertain. From germline, CDR1 is SGHTA and CDR2 FQGNSA. CDR3 length: 12 amino acids. Trimming stripped 5 bases from V and 5 bases from J, with 9 bases between. The DNA read from the CDR3 is TGTGCCAGCAGCCGCAGTACGGAGACC. Its protein product is CASSRSTET. In full, the CDR3 is CASSRSTETQYF.

This clone was observed a handful of times. The read halts 3 residues ahead of the CDR3 end, with the missing end drawn from the germline J gene. The chain uses TRBV5-1 and TRBJ2-7; D is possibly TRBD1 (8 bases). This CDR3 spans 15 amino acids. V was trimmed by 0 bases and J by 3 bases, leaving 13 bases between them. In germline, CDR1 is SGHRS, CDR2 YFSETQ. Partial CDR3 DNA: TGCGCCAGCAGCTTGGGTAACAGGGGGGGCTACGAG. Amino acid sequence: CASSLGNRGGYE. The full CDR3 is CASSLGNRGGYEQYF.

On this clone: The read is 3 residues too short to cover the CDR3 end, so that end is filled in from the germline J gene. The V call is TRBV18, the J call TRBJ1-5, with 9 bases matching TRBD1. J lost 6 bases, V lost 3 bases, and 6 bases had no gene match. The CDR3 length is 15 residues. Germline lookup yields CDR1 KGHSH and CDR2 LQKENI. Incomplete CDR3 DNA: TGTGCCAGCTCACCGGGACAGGGCAAGGCTCAGCCC. Protein product: CASSPGQGKAQP. The whole CDR3 protein reads CASSPGQGKAQPQHF.

Ten or more counts support this clone. With the read ending 3 residues before the CDR3 end, the germline J gene is used to fill in that end. The chain couples TRBV18 to TRBJ1-2; a weak D match, TRBD1 (5 bases). The CDR3 runs to 16 residues. Germline CDR1 KGHSH, CDR2 LQKENI. Trimming shortened V by 3 bases and J by 1 base, and 15 bases separated the two germline ends. CDR3 DNA, as far as it was read: TGTGCCAGCTCACCGACGGACAAAGGGCTTAACTATGGC. Amino acids: CASSPTDKGLNYG. The full CDR3 reads CASSPTDKGLNYGYTF. Full variable domain (rest looked up from reference TRBV18 and TRBJ1-2): NAGVMQNPRHLVRRRGQEARLRCSPMKGHSHVYWYRQLPEEGLKFMVYLQKENIIDESGMPKERFSAEFPKEGPSILRIQQVVRGDSAAYFCASSPTDKGLNYGYTFGSGTRLTVV.

A remark on this clone: The read falls 3 residues short of the CDR3 end, and the missing part is taken from the germline J gene. The chain recombines TRBV2 with TRBJ1-4, with TRBD1 as a possible D gene (5 bases). The V end was cut by 2 bases, the J end by 4 bases, with 14 bases between. Germline CDR1 reads SNHLY; CDR2 reads FYNNEI. The CDR3 is 16 amino acids. This CDR3 reads CASSEISTDVNEKLFF. The CDR3 DNA, read in part, is TGTGCCAGCAGTGAAATTTCGACAGACGTTAATGAAAAA.

Worth noting for this clone: From the germline J gene comes the end of the CDR3, since the read stops 3 residues before it. The chain couples TRBV29-1 to TRBJ1-4; a possible D gene is TRBD1 (5 bases). V lost 0 bases, J lost 8 bases, and 13 bases lay in between. CDR3 length equals 14 residues. Germline V gene sequence: CDR1 SQVTM, CDR2 ANQGSEA. CDR3 sequence: CSVEEGGVGEKLFF. CDR3 DNA, as far as it was read: TGCAGCGTTGAAGAGGGGGGTGTCGGGGAAAAA.

This clone occurred many times. Read coverage stops 3 residues before the CDR3 terminus; the germline J gene supplies the remainder. The chain joins TRBV29-1 to TRBJ2-7; D uncertain. Germline V gene data show CDR1 as SQVTM and CDR2 as ANQGSEA. The germline V and J ends were trimmed by 4 bases and 4 bases, with 11 bases remaining between them. This CDR3 contains 12 residues. CDR3 bases read: TGCAGCGTTGGTCCCCCCGGTTACGAG. This sequence encodes CSVGPPGYE. The whole CDR3 protein reads CSVGPPGYEQYF.

Concerning this clone: With the read ending 3 residues before the CDR3 end, the germline J gene is used to fill in that end. The gene calls are TRBV6-1 and TRBJ1-2, with D possibly matching TRBD1 (5 bases). Trimming cost V 0 bases and J 5 bases, with 16 bases left between them. This CDR3 is built from 16 residues. The germline gives CDR1 MNHNS, CDR2 SASEGT. The CDR3 is CASSEAFVAGIYGYTF. The part of the CDR3 DNA that was read is TGTGCCAGCAGTGAAGCGTTTGTTGCAGGGATATATGGC.

This clone was observed many times. Read data end 3 residues before the CDR3 end; the end is taken from the germline J gene. The chain recombines TRBV18 with TRBJ2-3; 8 bases match TRBD1. The length of the CDR3 is 15 residues. V was clipped by 4 bases and J by 5 bases; unmatched bases: 8. The germline CDR1 and CDR2 sequences are KGHSH and LQKENI. The CDR3: CASSRFPGGEDTQYF. Partial CDR3 DNA: TGTGCCAGCTCACGCTTTCCAGGGGGCGAAGATACG. Complete variable domain (other parts from reference TRBV18 and TRBJ2-3): NAGVMQNPRHLVRRRGQEARLRCSPMKGHSHVYWYRQLPEEGLKFMVYLQKENIIDESGMPKERFSAEFPKEGPSILRIQQVVRGDSAAYFCASSRFPGGEDTQYFGPGTRLTVL.

About this clone itself: The read gets to within 3 residues of the CDR3 end, and the germline J gene fills in the rest. J is TRBJ1-4 and V is TRBV6-2 or TRBV6-3; the match to TRBD1 covers 8 bases. The CDR3 is 17 amino acids. The V segment lost 6 bases and the J segment 0 bases; nucleotides outside the gene matches: 9. Germline V gene data show CDR1 as MNHEY and CDR2 as SVGEGT. CDR3 DNA, as far as it was read: TGTGCCAGCAGACCCAAGGACAGGGTCACAACTAATGAAAAA. Residues: CASRPKDRVTTNEK. The CDR3 in full is CASRPKDRVTTNEKLFF.

This clone was recorded a few times. The read ends 3 residues early relative to the CDR3; the germline J gene fills the gap. The gene calls are TRBV19 and TRBJ2-1; 7 bases align to TRBD2. Germline-derived CDR1 and CDR2 are LNHDA and SQIVND (reference sequence). The CDR3 consists of 14 residues. The J segment lost 3 bases and the V segment lost 5 bases, leaving 4 bases of the junction unmatched. The sequenced part of the CDR3 DNA is TGTGCCAGTAGTGGGCGGGGGATCTACAATGAG. This encodes CASSGRGIYNE. The whole CDR3 region reads CASSGRGIYNEQFF.

As for this clone: Coverage ceases 3 residues before the CDR3 finishes, and the germline J gene fills in the end. The genes are TRBV19 and TRBJ2-7; 8 nucleotides line up with TRBD1. The CDR3 totals 13 residues. Germline V gene data show CDR1 as LNHDA and CDR2 as SQIVND (reference sequence). V trimming: 7 bases; J trimming: 6 bases; junction bases outside the gene matches: 8. The CDR3 sequence is CASTPGTGPEQYF. The CDR3 bases that were read are TGTGCCAGTACCCCCGGGACAGGCCCCGAG.

Details on this clone: The read stops 3 residues short of the end of the CDR3; the missing end is completed from the germline J gene. V usage is TRBV30 and J usage is TRBJ1-3; maybe TRBD1 (6 bases). CDR3 length: 15 amino acids. Between the trimmed V and J ends, which lost 0 bases and 1 base, there was a span of 10 bases. Germline CDR1 reads GTSNPN; CDR2 reads SVGIG (reference sequence). This CDR3 is CAWSVQGWSGNTIYF. The part of the CDR3 DNA that was read is TGTGCCTGGAGTGTACAGGGTTGGTCTGGAAACACC.